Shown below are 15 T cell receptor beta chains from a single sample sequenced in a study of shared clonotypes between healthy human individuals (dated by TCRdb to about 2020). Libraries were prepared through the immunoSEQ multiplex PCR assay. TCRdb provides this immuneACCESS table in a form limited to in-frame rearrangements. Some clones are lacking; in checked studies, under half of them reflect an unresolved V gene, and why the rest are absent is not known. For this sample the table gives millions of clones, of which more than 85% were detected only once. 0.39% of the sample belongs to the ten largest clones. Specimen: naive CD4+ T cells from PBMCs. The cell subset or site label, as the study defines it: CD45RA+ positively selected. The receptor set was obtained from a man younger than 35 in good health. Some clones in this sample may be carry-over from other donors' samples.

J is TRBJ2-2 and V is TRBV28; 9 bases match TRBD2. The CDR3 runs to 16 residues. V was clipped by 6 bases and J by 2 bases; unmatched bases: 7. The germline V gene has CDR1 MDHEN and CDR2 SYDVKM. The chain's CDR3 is CASSPSGRLNTGELFF. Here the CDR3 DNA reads TGTGCCAGCAGCCCGAGCGGGAGGCTTAACACCGGGGAGCTGTTTTTT.

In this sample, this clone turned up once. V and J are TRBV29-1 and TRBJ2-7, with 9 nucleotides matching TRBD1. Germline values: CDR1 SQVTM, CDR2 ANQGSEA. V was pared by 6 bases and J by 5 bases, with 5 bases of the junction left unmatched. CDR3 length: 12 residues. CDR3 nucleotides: TGCAGCGTCCAGACAGGGGGGGACGAGCAGTACTTC. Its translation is CSVQTGGDEQYF.

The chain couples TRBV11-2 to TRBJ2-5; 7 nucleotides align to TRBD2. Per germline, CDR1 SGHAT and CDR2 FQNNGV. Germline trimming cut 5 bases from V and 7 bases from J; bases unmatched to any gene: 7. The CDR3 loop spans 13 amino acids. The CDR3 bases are TGTGCCAGCAGCAGGGACTATCCAGGGACCCAGTACTTC. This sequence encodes CASSRDYPGTQYF.

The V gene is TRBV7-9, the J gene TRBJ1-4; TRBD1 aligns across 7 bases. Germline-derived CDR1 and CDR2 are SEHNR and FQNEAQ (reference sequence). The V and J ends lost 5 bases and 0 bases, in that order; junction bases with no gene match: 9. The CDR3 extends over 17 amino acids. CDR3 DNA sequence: TGTGCCAGCAGCCCCCGCGGACAGGCTGCAACTAATGAAAAACTGTTTTTT. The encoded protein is CASSPRGQAATNEKLFF.

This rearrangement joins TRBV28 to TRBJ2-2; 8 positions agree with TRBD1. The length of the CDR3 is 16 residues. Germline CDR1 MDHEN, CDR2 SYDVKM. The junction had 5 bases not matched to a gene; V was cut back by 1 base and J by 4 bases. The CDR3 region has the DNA TGTGCCAGCAGTTTATATGGACAGGGCGGCACCGGGGAGCTGTTTTTT. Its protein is CASSLYGQGGTGELFF.

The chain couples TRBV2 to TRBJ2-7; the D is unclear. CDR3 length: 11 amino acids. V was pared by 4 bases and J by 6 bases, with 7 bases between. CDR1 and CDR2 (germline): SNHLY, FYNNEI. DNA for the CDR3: TGTGCCAGCAGTGCACAGAGCGAGCAGTACTTC. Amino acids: CASSAQSEQYF.

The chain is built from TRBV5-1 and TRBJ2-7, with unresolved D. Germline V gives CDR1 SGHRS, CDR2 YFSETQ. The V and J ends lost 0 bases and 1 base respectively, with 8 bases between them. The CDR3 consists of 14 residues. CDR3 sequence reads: CASSLGGISYEQYF. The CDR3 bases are TGCGCCAGCAGCTTGGGGGGTATTTCCTACGAGCAGTACTTC.

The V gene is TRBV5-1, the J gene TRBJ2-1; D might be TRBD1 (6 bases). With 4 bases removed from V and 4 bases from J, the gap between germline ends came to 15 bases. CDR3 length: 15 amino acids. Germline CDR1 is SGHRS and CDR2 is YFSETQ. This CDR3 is CASSVTGTLYNEQFF. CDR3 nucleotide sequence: TGCGCCAGCAGCGTTACAGGGACCCTGTACAATGAGCAGTTCTTC.

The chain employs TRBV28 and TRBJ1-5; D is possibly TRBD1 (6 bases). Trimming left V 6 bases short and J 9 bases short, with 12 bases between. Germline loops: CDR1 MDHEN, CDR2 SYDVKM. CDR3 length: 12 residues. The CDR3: CASSRGARPQHF. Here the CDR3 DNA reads TGTGCCAGCAGCCGGGGGGCAAGGCCCCAGCATTTT.

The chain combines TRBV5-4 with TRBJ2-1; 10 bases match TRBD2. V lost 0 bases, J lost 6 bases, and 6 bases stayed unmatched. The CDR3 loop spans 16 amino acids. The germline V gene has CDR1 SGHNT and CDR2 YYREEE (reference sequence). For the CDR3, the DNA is TGTGCCAGCAGCTTGGTGAGGACTAGCGGATTCAATGAGCAGTTCTTC. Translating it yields CASSLVRTSGFNEQFF.

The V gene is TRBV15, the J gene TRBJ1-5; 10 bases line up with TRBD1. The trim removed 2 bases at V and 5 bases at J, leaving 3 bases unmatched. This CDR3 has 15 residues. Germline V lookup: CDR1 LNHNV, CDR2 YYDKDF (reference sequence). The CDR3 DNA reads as TGTGCCACCAGCAGAAGACAGGGGGCTTATCAGCCCCAGCATTTT. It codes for CATSRRQGAYQPQHF.

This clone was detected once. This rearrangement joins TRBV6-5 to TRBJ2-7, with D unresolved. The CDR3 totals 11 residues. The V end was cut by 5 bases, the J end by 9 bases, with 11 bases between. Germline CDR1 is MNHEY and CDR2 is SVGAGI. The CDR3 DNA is TGTGCCAGCAGTGACCCCTTTGGGCAGTACTTC. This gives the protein CASSDPFGQYF.

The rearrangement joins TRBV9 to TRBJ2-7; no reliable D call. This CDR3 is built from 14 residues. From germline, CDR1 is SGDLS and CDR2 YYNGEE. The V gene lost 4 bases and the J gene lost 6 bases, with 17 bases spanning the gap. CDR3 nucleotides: TGTGCCAGCAGCCCCCGTGCTAGTTTGGGCGAGCAGTACTTC. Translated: CASSPRASLGEQYF.

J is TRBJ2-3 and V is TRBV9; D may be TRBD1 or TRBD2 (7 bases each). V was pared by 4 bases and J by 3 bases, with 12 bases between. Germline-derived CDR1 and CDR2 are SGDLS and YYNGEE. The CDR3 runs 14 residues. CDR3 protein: CASSQGGATDTQYF. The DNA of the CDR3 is TGTGCCAGCAGCCAGGGGGGGGCGACAGATACGCAGTATTTT.

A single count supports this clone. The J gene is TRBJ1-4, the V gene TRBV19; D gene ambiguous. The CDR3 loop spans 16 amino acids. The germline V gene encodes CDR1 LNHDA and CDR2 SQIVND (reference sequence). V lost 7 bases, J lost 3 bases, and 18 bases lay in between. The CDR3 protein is CASTPRVADANEKLFF. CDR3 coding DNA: TGTGCCAGTACCCCCCGGGTGGCAGATGCTAATGAAAAACTGTTTTTT.